What follows are 20 T cell receptor beta chains derived from one specimen sequenced in a study of blood T cell repertoires in COVID-19. This table comes from immunoSEQ multiplex PCR, and its TCRdb copy is limited to in-frame clones, with some not included. Of under 300,000 clones listed, roughly 90% are singletons. The sample taken for sequencing was PBMCs or T cells enriched from blood (not recorded which). These receptor sequences come from a woman between 25 and 40 years old with acute COVID-19.

The chain links TRBV10-1 to TRBJ2-1, with TRBD2 matching 11 bases. CDR3 length equals 14 residues. J was trimmed by 6 bases and V by 4 bases; bases with no gene match: 2. Germline V gene data show CDR1 as WNHNN and CDR2 as SYGVQD (reference sequence). CDR3 region: CASSGLAGLNEQFF. DNA of the CDR3: TGCGCCAGCAGTGGACTAGCGGGGCTCAATGAGCAGTTCTTC.

This chain uses TRBV28 with TRBJ2-1; TRBD2 aligns across 11 bases. Germline values: CDR1 MDHEN, CDR2 SYDVKM. V gave up 5 bases and J gave up 8 bases; unmatched junction bases: 8. The CDR3 extends over 15 amino acids. This chain's CDR3 is CASSLAGGLWDEQFF. Here the CDR3 DNA reads TGTGCCAGCAGTCTAGCGGGGGGCCTTTGGGATGAGCAGTTCTTC.

This clone was counted once. The V and J genes are TRBV5-6 and TRBJ2-7; 13 bases agree with TRBD2. The J segment lost 3 bases and the V segment lost 3 bases, leaving 9 bases of the junction unmatched. This CDR3 contains 17 residues. The germline gives CDR1 SGHDT, CDR2 YYEEEE. CDR3 bases: TGTGCCAGCAGCTCGGGACTAGCGGGACCTAGGGGCTACGAGCAGTACTTC. Encoded protein: CASSSGLAGPRGYEQYF.

The genes are TRBV7-9 and TRBJ2-1, with 7 bases aligning to TRBD1. Germline V CDR1 and CDR2: SEHNR, FQNEAQ (reference sequence). The CDR3 runs 16 residues. Trimming cost V 5 bases and J 4 bases; bases outside gene matches: 11. CDR3 protein: CASSPRDRPYYNEQFF. The CDR3 DNA sequence: TGTGCCAGCAGCCCCCGGGACAGACCCTATTACAATGAGCAGTTCTTC. The whole variable domain, filled in from reference TRBV7-9 and TRBJ2-1, reads DTGVSQNPRHKITKRGQNVTFRCDPISEHNRLYWYRQTLGQGPEFLTYFQNEAQLEKSRLLSDRFSAERPKGSFSTLEIQRTEQGDSAMYLCASSPRDRPYYNEQFFGPGTRLTVL.

The chain employs TRBV28 and TRBJ1-1; no definite D call. This CDR3 comprises 14 residues. The germline V gene has CDR1 MDHEN and CDR2 SYDVKM. V gave up 3 bases and J gave up 1 base, with 9 bases separating them. This CDR3 is CASSFGSPNTEAFF. DNA of the CDR3: TGTGCCAGCAGTTTCGGGAGCCCGAACACTGAAGCTTTCTTT.

This chain uses TRBV20-1 with TRBJ1-5; 7 bases line up with TRBD1. Per germline, CDR1 DFQATT and CDR2 SNEGSKA (reference sequence). The CDR3 runs 14 residues. V was pared by 3 bases and J by 6 bases, with 8 bases of the junction left unmatched. The CDR3 nucleotides are TGCAGTGCTAGTCGACAGGGTAAGGTTCAGCCCCAGCATTTT. Translation gives CSASRQGKVQPQHF.

V gene TRBV11-2 combines with J gene TRBJ2-7; 10 bases fit TRBD2. The trim removed 3 bases at V and 7 bases at J, leaving 12 bases unmatched. This CDR3 contains 16 residues. Germline V lookup: CDR1 SGHAT, CDR2 FQNNGV. CDR3: CASSFALAGEDREQYF. In nucleotides, the CDR3 is TGTGCCAGCAGCTTTGCTCTAGCGGGAGAGGATCGAGAGCAGTACTTC.

The V and J genes are TRBV30 and TRBJ2-5, with D perhaps matching TRBD1 (6 bases). Germline V gene data show CDR1 as GTSNPN and CDR2 as SVGIG (reference sequence). V was trimmed by 8 bases and J by 2 bases, leaving 15 bases between them. The CDR3 spans 13 residues. CDR3 amino acids: CAGARTEQETQYF. The CDR3 DNA reads as TGTGCCGGGGCGCGGACAGAGCAAGAGACCCAGTACTTC.

This clone was picked up a small number of times. This chain uses TRBV15 with TRBJ2-6; no firm D call. CDR1 and CDR2 (germline): LNHNV, YYDKDF (reference sequence). V was pared by 1 base and J by 2 bases, with 6 bases between. This CDR3 contains 15 residues. The CDR3 region is CATSRAGPGANVLTF. CDR3 sequence (DNA): TGTGCCACCAGCAGAGCGGGTCCTGGGGCCAACGTCCTGACTTTC.

About this clone itself: Relative to the germline gene, one junction end is altered; a read error may explain this. The chain uses TRBV28 and TRBJ2-1, with D perhaps TRBD2 (6 bases). Germline CDR1 and CDR2: MDHEN and SYDVKM. The CDR3 spans 10 residues. CDR3 loop: CASSEGLPVF. DNA of the CDR3: TGTGCCAGCAGTGAGGGACTTCCAGTCTTC.

The CDR3 protein is CASSLVGDYEQYF. CDR3 nucleotides: TGCGCCAGCAGCTTGGTAGGAGACTACGAGCAGTACTTC. This sequence joins TRBV5-1 and TRBJ2-7, with D unclear. V was pared by 0 bases and J by 3 bases, with 7 bases between. The germline V gene has CDR1 SGHRS and CDR2 YFSETQ. The CDR3 runs 13 residues.

This chain uses TRBV7-3 with TRBJ2-7; D possibly corresponds to TRBD2 (7 bases). The CDR3 covers 16 residues. The germline CDR1 and CDR2 sequences are SGHTA and FQGTGA. Between the trimmed V and J ends, which lost 1 base and 5 bases, there was a span of 18 bases. CDR3 DNA: TGTGCCAGCAGCTTAAGAAGGGGAGGGGGACTGGACGAGCAGTACTTC. It translates to CASSLRRGGGLDEQYF.

The gene calls are TRBV13 and TRBJ2-7; TRBD1 aligns across 10 bases. V trimming: 7 bases; J trimming: 3 bases; junction bases outside the gene matches: 12. The CDR3 loop spans 16 amino acids. The germline V gene has CDR1 PRHDT and CDR2 FYEKMQ (reference sequence). CDR3 DNA sequence: TGTGCCAGCACCGATTATTGGGACAGGGGATTCTACGAGCAGTACTTC. Translation gives CASTDYWDRGFYEQYF. The complete variable domain, with remaining parts taken from reference TRBV13 and TRBJ2-7, reads AAGVIQSPRHLIKEKRETATLKCYPIPRHDTVYWYQQGPGQDPQFLISFYEKMQSDKGSIPDRFSAQQFSDYHSELNMSSLELGDSALYFCASTDYWDRGFYEQYFGPGTRLTVT.

The chain has TRBV7-6 and TRBJ2-1; TRBD2 might be the D (5 bases). The V gene lost 5 bases and the J gene lost 0 bases, with 17 bases spanning the gap. Germline lookup yields CDR1 SGHVS and CDR2 FNYEAQ. The CDR3 extends over 17 amino acids. The CDR3: CASSPVGRLSSYNEQFF. CDR3 sequence (DNA): TGTGCCAGCAGCCCCGTAGGGAGACTGAGCTCCTACAATGAGCAGTTCTTC.

The chain employs TRBV27 and TRBJ2-3, with 8 bases lining up with TRBD1. CDR1 and CDR2 (germline): MNHEY, SMNVEV (reference sequence). V dropped 5 bases and J dropped 2; count of bases not matched to a gene: 12. The CDR3 loop spans 17 amino acids. CDR3 residues: CASSLLWTGFDTDTQYF. DNA of the CDR3: TGTGCCAGCAGTCTCCTGTGGACAGGGTTTGACACAGATACGCAGTATTTT.

The V call is TRBV11-2, the J call TRBJ1-1; D possibly corresponds to TRBD1 (5 bases). V lost 5 bases, J lost 5 bases, and 18 bases lay in between. Germline-derived CDR1 and CDR2 are SGHAT and FQNNGV. The CDR3 covers 15 residues. In nucleotides, the CDR3 is TGTGCCAGCAGCCCCGGGGGGGGGTTTGAGACTGAAGCTTTCTTT. Translation: CASSPGGGFETEAFF.

The J gene is TRBJ2-2, the V gene TRBV23-1; 7 nucleotides align to TRBD1. TRBV23-1 is an open reading frame, and its role is uncertain. The CDR3 covers 18 residues. V was clipped by 4 bases and J by 4 bases; unmatched bases: 15. The CDR3 region is CASSLRQGVTSGTGELFF. In DNA, the CDR3 is TGCGCCAGCAGTCTGCGACAGGGAGTTACTTCGGGCACCGGGGAGCTGTTTTTT.

The J gene is TRBJ1-2, the V gene TRBV29-1, with D maybe TRBD1 (6 bases). The CDR3 has 14 residues. Between the trimmed V and J ends, which lost 3 bases and 7 bases, there was a span of 18 bases. The germline CDR1 and CDR2 sequences are SQVTM and ANQGSEA. The chain's CDR3 is CSVDNYRASIGYTF. The CDR3 DNA reads TGCAGCGTTGATAATTACAGGGCATCGATTGGCTACACCTTC.

This clone was counted a single time. V gene TRBV15 combines with J gene TRBJ1-5, with no clear D. Trimming removed 0 bases from V and 3 bases from J, with 9 bases in between. The V gene's germline CDR1 is LNHNV and CDR2 YYDKDF (reference sequence). CDR3 length: 15 residues. The CDR3 reads CATSRDSGPNQPQHF. In nucleotides, the CDR3 is TGTGCCACCAGCAGAGATAGCGGGCCCAATCAGCCCCAGCATTTT.

V and J are TRBV5-1 and TRBJ2-7; 10 nucleotides line up with TRBD1. V gave up 0 bases and J gave up 6 bases; unmatched junction bases: 6. The CDR3 spans 15 residues. Germline assignment: CDR1 SGHRS and CDR2 YFSETQ. The CDR3 sequence is CASSLAGQGLGEQYF. DNA of the CDR3: TGCGCCAGCAGCTTGGCGGGACAGGGGTTAGGCGAGCAGTACTTC.